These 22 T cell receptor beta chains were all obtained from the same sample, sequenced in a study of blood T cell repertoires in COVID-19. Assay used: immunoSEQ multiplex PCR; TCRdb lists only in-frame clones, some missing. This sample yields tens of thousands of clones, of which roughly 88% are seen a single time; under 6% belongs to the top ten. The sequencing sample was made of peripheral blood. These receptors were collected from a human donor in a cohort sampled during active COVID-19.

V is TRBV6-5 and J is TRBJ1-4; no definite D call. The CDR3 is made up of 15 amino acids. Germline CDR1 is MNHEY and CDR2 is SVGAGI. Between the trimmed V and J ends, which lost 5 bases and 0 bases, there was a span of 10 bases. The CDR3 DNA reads TGTGCCAGCAGTCTTTCCAGAACAACTAATGAAAAACTGTTTTTT. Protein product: CASSLSRTTNEKLFF.

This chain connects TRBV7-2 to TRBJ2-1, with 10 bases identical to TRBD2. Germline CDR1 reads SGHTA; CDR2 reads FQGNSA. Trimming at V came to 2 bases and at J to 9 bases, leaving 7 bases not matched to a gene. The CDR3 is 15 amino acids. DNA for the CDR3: TGTGCCAGCAGCTTACTTCCTAGCGGGGGACGTGAGCAGTTCTTC. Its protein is CASSLLPSGGREQFF.

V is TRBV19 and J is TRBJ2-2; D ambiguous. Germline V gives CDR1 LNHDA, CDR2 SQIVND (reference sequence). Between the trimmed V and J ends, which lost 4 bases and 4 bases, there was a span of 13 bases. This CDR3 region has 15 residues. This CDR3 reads CASSKHQTSTGELFF. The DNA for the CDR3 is TGTGCCAGTAGTAAACACCAAACAAGCACCGGGGAGCTGTTTTTT. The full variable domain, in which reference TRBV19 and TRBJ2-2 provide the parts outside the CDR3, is DGGITQSPKYLFRKEGQNVTLSCEQNLNHDAMYWYRQDPGQGLRLIYYSQIVNDFQKGDIAEGYSVSREKKESFPLTVTSAQKNPTAFYLCASSKHQTSTGELFFGEGSRLTVL.

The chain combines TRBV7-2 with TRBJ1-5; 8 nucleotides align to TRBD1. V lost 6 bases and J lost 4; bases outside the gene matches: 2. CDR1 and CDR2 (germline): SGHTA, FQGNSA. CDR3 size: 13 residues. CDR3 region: CASRDRANQPQHF. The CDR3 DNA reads TGTGCCAGCAGGGACAGGGCGAATCAGCCCCAGCATTTT.

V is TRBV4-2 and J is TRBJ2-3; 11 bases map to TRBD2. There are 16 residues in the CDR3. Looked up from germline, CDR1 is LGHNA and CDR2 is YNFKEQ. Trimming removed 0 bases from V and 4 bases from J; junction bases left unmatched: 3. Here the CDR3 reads CASSQEELAGADTQYF. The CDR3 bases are TGTGCCAGCAGCCAAGAGGAACTAGCGGGAGCAGATACGCAGTATTTT.

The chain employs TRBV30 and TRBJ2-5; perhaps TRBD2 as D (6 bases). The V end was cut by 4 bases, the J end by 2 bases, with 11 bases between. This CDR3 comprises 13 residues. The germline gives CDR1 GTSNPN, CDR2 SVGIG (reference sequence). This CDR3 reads CAWMRGFQETQYF. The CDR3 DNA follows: TGTGCCTGGATGCGGGGTTTTCAAGAGACCCAGTACTTC.

The CDR3 protein is CASSEAEETQYF. In DNA, the CDR3 is TGCGCCAGCAGTGAGGCAGAAGAGACCCAGTACTTC. The J gene is TRBJ2-5, the V gene TRBV10-1; D is uncertain. Trimming removed 2 bases from V and 3 bases from J, with 4 bases in between. Germline-derived CDR1 and CDR2 are WNHNN and SYGVQD (reference sequence). This CDR3 is built from 12 residues.

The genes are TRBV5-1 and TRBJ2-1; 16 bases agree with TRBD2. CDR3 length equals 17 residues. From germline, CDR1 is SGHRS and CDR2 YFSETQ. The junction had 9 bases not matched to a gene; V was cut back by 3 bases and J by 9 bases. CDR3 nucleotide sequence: TGCGCCAGCAGCTCAGGGACTAGCGGGGGGGCCGATCGTGAGCAGTTCTTC. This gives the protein CASSSGTSGGADREQFF.

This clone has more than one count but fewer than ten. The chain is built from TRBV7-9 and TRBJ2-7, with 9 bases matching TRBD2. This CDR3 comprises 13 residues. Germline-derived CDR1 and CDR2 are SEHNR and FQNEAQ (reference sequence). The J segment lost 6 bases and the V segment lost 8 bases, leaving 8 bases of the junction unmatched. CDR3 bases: TGTGCCAGCGGAACTAGCGGGTTTTTCGAGCAGTACTTC. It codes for CASGTSGFFEQYF.

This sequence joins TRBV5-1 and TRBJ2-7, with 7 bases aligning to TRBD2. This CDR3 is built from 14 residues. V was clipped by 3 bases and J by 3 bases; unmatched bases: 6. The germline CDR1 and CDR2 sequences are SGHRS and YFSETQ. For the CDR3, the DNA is TGCGCCAGCAGCTGGAGCGGGACCGGCTACGAGCAGTACTTC. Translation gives CASSWSGTGYEQYF.

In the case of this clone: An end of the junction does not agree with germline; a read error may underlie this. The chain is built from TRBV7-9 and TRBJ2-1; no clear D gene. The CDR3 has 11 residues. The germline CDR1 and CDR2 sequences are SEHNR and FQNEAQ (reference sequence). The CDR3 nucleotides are TGTGCCAGCAGCTCCTCCAATGAGCAGTTCTTC. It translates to CASSSSNEQFF.

CDR3: CASARDPSGNTIYF. CDR3 sequence (DNA): TGTGCCAGCGCCCGAGATCCCTCTGGAAACACCATATATTTT. The chain combines TRBV6-5 with TRBJ1-3; no reliable D call. Germline assignment: CDR1 MNHEY and CDR2 SVGAGI. Between the trimmed V and J ends, which lost 8 bases and 0 bases, there was a span of 11 bases. This CDR3 is built from 14 residues.

The CDR3 DNA sequence: TGTGCCACCAGCAGAGATGGACAGGGGGCGGAAAAACTGTTTTTT. Its protein is CATSRDGQGAEKLFF. V and J are TRBV15 and TRBJ1-4, with TRBD1 identical over 11 bases. The germline V gene has CDR1 LNHNV and CDR2 YYDKDF (reference sequence). The CDR3 is 15 amino acids. Trimming at V came to 0 bases and at J to 8 bases, leaving 2 bases not matched to a gene.

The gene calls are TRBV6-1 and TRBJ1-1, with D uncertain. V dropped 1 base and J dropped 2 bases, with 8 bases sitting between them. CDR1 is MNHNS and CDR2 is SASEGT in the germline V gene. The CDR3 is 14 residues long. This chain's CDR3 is CASSEGGGNTEAFF. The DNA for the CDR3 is TGTGCCAGCAGTGAAGGGGGAGGCAACACTGAAGCTTTCTTT.

The CDR3 region is CASRTGKWNSPLHF. The DNA of the CDR3 is TGTGCCAGTAGGACAGGGAAGTGGAATTCACCCCTCCACTTT. The V gene is TRBV19, the J gene TRBJ1-6; 7 bases fit TRBD1. From germline, CDR1 is LNHDA and CDR2 SQIVND (reference sequence). Unmatched junction bases numbered 6, after V lost 6 bases and J lost 7 bases. This CDR3 has 14 residues.

The CDR3 DNA is TGTGCCAGCAGGCCTTCCTGGCGGGGGGGCGTCGACGCTGGCTACACCTTC. This sequence encodes CASRPSWRGGVDAGYTF. The chain combines TRBV7-9 with TRBJ1-2, with a possible D match to TRBD1 (6 bases). The CDR3 is made up of 17 amino acids. With 6 bases removed from V and 7 bases from J, the gap between germline ends came to 27 bases. Germline values: CDR1 SEHNR, CDR2 FQNEAQ (reference sequence).

The DNA of the CDR3 is TGTGCCAGCAGCTTGGTAGCGGTCCAAGAGACCCAGTACTTC. Translating it yields CASSLVAVQETQYF. The chain uses TRBV5-4 and TRBJ2-5; weak D call: TRBD2 (6 bases). The CDR3 runs to 14 residues. CDR1 and CDR2 from the germline V gene are SGHNT and YYREEE (reference sequence). V was cut by 0 bases and J by 1 base, with 7 bases left in between.

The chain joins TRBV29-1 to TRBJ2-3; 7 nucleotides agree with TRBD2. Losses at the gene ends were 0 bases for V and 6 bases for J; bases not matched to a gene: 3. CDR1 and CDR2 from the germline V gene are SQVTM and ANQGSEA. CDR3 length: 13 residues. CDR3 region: CSVEDPTSDTQYF. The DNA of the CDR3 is TGCAGCGTTGAAGACCCGACTAGCGATACGCAGTATTTT.

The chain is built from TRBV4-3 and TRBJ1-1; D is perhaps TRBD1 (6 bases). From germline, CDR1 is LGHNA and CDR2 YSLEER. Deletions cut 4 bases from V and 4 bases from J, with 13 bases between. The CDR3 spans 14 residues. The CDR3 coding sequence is TGCGCCAGCAGCCGGGGACAAATGTCCACTGAAGCTTTCTTT. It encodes CASSRGQMSTEAFF.

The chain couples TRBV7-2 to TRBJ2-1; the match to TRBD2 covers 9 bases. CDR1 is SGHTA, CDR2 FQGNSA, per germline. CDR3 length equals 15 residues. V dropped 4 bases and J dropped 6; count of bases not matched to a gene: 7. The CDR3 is CASSSRGGGANEQFF. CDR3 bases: TGTGCCAGCAGCTCAAGAGGCGGGGGGGCCAATGAGCAGTTCTTC. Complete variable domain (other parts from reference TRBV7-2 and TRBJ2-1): GAGVSQSPSNKVTEKGKDVELRCDPISGHTALYWYRQSLGQGLEFLIYFQGNSAPDKSGLPSDRFSAERTGGSVSTLTIQRTQQEDSAVYLCASSSRGGGANEQFFGPGTRLTVL.

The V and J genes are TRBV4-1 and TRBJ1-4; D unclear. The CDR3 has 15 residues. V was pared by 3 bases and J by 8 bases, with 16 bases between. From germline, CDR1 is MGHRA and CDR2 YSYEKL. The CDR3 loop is CASSQTTVFGEKLFF. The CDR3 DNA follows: TGCGCCAGCAGCCAGACTACAGTATTCGGGGAAAAACTGTTTTTT.

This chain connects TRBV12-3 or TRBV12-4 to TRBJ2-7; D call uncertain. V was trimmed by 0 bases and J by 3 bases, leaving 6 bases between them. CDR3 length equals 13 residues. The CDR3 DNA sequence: TGTGCCAGCAGTTTAGCGCTTAGCTACGAGCAGTACTTC. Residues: CASSLALSYEQYF.